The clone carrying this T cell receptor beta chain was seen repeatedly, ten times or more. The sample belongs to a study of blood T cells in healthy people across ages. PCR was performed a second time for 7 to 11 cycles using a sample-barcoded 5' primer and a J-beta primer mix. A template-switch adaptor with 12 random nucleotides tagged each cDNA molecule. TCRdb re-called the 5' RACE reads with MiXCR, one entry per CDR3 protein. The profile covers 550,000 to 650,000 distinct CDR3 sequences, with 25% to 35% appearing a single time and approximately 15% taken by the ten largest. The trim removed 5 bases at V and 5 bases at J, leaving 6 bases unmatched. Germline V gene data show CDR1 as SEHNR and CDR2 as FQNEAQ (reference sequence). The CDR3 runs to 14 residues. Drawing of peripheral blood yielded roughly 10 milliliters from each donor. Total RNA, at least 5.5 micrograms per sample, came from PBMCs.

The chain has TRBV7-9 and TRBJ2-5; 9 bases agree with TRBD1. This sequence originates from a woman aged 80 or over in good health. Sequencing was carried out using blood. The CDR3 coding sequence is TGTGCCAGCAGCAATACAGGGGGCTGGGAGACCCAGTACTTC. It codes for CASSNTGGWETQYF. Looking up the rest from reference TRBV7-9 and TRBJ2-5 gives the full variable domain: DTGVSQNPRHKITKRGQNVTFRCDPISEHNRLYWYRQTLGQGPEFLTYFQNEAQLEKSRLLSDRFSAERPKGSFSTLEIQRTEQGDSAMYLCASSNTGGWETQYFGPGTRLLVL.